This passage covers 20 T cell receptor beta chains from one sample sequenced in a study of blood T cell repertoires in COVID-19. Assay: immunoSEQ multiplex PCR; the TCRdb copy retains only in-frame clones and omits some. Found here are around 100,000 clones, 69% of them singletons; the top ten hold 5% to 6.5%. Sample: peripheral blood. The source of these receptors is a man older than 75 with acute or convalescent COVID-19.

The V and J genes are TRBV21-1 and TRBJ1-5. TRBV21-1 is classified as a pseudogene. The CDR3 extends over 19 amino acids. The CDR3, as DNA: TGTGCCAGCAGCAAACCTGGAAGGTCAGTGAGGAAGAGCAATCAGCCCCAGCATTTT. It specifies CASSKPGRSVRKSNQPQHF.

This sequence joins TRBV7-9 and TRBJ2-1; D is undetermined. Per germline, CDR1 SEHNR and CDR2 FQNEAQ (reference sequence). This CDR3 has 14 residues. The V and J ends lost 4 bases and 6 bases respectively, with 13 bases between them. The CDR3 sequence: CASSSTLSGNEQFF. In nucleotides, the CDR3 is TGTGCCAGCAGCTCCACCCTTTCCGGCAATGAGCAGTTCTTC.

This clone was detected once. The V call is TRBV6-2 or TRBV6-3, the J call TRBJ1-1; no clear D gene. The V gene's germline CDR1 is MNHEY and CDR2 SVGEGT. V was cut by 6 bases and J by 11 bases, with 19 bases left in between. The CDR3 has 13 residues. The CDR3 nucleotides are TGTGCCAGCAGCCAGTCAGACCTGGGCCAGGCTTTCTTT. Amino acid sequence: CASSQSDLGQAFF.

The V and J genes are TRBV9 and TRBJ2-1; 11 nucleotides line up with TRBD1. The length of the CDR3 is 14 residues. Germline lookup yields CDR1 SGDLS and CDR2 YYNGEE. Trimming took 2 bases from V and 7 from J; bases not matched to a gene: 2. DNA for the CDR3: TGTGCCAGCAGCGTGGACAGGGGGCGGAATGAGCAGTTCTTC. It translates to CASSVDRGRNEQFF.

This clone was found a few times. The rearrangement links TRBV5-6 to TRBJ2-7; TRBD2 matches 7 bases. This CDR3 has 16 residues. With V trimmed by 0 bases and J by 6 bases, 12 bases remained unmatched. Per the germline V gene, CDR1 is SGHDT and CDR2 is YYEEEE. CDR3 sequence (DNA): TGTGCCAGCAGCTTGGTGGAGGTGGGAGGGGTCCTCGAGCAGTACTTC. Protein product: CASSLVEVGGVLEQYF.

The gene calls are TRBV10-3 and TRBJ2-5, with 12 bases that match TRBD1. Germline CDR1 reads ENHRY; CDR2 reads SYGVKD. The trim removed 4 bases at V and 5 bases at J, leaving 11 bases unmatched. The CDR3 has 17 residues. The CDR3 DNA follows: TGTGCCATCAGTGGCTTTCCGGGACAGGGGGCAGGGGAGACCCAGTACTTC. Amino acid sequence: CAISGFPGQGAGETQYF.

This chain's CDR3 is CASSLLAQGSTDTQYF. DNA for the CDR3: TGTGCCAGCAGCTTATTGGCACAGGGTAGCACAGATACGCAGTATTTT. This rearrangement joins TRBV7-2 to TRBJ2-3, with D possibly matching TRBD1 (6 bases). Germline CDR1 is SGHTA and CDR2 is FQGNSA. There are 16 residues in the CDR3. With 2 bases removed from V and 0 bases from J, the gap between germline ends came to 12 bases.

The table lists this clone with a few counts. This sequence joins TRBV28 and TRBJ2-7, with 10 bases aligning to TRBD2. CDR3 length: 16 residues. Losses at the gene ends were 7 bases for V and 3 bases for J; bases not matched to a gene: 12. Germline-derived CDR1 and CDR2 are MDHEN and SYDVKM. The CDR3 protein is CASNGYQRGGNYEQYF. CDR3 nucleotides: TGTGCCAGCAACGGATATCAGCGGGGGGGGAACTACGAGCAGTACTTC.

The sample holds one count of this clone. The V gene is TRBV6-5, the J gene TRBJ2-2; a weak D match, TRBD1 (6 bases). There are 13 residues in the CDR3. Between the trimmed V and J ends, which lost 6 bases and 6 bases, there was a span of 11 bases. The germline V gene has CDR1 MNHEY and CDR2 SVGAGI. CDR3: CASRPGAAGELFF. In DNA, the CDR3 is TGTGCCAGCAGGCCAGGGGCGGCCGGGGAGCTGTTTTTT.

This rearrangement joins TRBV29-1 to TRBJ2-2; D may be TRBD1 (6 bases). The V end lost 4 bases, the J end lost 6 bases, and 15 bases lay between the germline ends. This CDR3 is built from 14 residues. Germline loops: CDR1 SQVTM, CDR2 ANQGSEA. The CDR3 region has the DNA TGCAGCGTTGTGGAGTCCTCAGGGGCCGGGGAGCTGTTTTTT. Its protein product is CSVVESSGAGELFF.

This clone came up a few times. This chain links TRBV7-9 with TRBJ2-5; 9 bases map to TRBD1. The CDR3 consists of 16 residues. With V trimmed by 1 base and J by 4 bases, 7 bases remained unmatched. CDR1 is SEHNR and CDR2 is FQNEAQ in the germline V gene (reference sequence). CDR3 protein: CASSLVGTGLGETQYF. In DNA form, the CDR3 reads TGTGCCAGCAGCTTAGTGGGGACAGGGCTAGGAGAGACCCAGTACTTC.

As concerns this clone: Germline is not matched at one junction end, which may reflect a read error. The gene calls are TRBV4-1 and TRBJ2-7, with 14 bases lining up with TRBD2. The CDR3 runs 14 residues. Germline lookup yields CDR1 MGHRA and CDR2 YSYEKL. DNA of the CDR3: TGCGCCAGCAGCCTAGTGGGACTAGCGGGAGCAAAGGACTTC. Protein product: CASSLVGLAGAKDF.

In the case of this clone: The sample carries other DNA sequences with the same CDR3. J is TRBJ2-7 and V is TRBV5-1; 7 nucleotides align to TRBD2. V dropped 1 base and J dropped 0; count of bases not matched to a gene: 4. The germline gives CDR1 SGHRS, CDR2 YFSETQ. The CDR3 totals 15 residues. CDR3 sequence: CASSLKGGSSYEQYF. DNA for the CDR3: TGCGCCAGCAGCTTGAAAGGCGGGAGCTCCTACGAGCAGTACTTC.

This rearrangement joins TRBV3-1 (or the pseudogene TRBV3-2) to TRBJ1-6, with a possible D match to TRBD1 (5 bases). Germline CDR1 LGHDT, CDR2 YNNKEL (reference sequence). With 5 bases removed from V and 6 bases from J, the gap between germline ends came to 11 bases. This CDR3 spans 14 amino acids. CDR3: CASSFDSSNSPLHF. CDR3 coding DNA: TGTGCCAGCAGCTTTGACAGCAGTAATTCACCCCTCCACTTT.

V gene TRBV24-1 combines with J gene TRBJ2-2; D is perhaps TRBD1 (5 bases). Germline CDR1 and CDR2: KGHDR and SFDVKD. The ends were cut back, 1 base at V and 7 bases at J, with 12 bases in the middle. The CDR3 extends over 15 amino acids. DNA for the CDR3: TGTGCCACCAGTGATTTTGGCCAGGGCGGCGGGGAGCTGTTTTTT. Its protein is CATSDFGQGGGELFF.

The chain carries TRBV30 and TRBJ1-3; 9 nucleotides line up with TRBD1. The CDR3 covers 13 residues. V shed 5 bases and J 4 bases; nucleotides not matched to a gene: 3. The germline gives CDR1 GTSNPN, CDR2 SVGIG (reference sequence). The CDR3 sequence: CAWAGQGGNTIYF. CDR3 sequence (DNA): TGTGCCTGGGCCGGACAGGGGGGAAACACCATATATTTT. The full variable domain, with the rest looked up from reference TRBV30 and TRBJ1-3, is SQTIHQWPATLVQPVGSPLSLECTVEGTSNPNLYWYRQAAGRGLQLLFYSVGIGQISSEVPQNLSASRPQDRQFILSSKKLLLSDSGFYLCAWAGQGGNTIYFGEGSWLTVV.

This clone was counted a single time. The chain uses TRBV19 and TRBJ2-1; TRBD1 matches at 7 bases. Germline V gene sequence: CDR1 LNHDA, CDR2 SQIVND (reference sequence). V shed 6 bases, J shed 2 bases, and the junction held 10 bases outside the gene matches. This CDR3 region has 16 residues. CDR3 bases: TGTGCCAGTAGCCCAAGGGCAGGGGGAACCTACAATGAGCAGTTCTTC. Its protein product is CASSPRAGGTYNEQFF.

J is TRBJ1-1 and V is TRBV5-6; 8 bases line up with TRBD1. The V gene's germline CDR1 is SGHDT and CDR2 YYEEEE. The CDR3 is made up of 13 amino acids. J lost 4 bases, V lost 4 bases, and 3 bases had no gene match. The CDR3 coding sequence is TGTGCCAGCAGCCCGACAGGGGTCACTGAAGCTTTCTTT. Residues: CASSPTGVTEAFF.

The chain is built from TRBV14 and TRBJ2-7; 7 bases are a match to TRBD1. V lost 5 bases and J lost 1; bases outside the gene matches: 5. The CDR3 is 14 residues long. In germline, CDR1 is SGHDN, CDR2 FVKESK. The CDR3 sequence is CASSYWDSSYEQYF. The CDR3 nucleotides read TGTGCCAGCAGCTATTGGGACAGTTCCTACGAGCAGTACTTC. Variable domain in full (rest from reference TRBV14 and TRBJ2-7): EAGVTQFPSHSVIEKGQTVTLRCDPISGHDNLYWYRRVMGKEIKFLLHFVKESKQDESGMPNNRFLAERTGGTYSTLKVQPAELEDSGVYFCASSYWDSSYEQYFGPGTRLTVT.

Written as DNA, the CDR3 is TGTGCCAGCAGTTGGGGGCGTGGGGGTAATCAGCCCCAGCATTTT. It translates to CASSWGRGGNQPQHF. The chain is built from TRBV28 and TRBJ1-5; weak D call: TRBD1 (6 bases). The CDR3 spans 15 residues. From germline, CDR1 is MDHEN and CDR2 SYDVKM. V was clipped by 4 bases and J by 4 bases, with 14 bases between them.